The clone carrying this TCR beta chain was counted at least ten times. Its antigen is not known. This beta chain represents an off-target read in a library built for alpha chains; its size is of limited meaning. The sample comes from a study of spatial heterogeneity in lung cancer. Study-wide results and limits: The study found that expanded intratumoral alpha and beta TCR counts tracked tumor mutation counts.

A single record per CDR3 protein comes from TCRdb applying MiXCR to the 5' RACE reads. Of roughly 18,000 distinct CDR3 sequences listed, approximately 9.5% are singletons. Time point reported: sample taken at primary tumor resection. Whole RNA, which was extracted from tumor, nontumor lung tissue or frozen PBMC, was sequenced without any cell sorting. Per the germline V gene, CDR1 is MDHEN and CDR2 is SYDVKM. V was cut by 5 bases and J by 0 bases, with 15 bases left in between. The CDR3 is made up of 16 amino acids. This clonotype was sampled from a female donor with early-stage non-small cell lung cancer. This material consisted of lung tumor tissue, taken at surgery. J is TRBJ2-3 and V is TRBV28; tentatively, D is TRBD2 (7 bases). CDR3 sequence reads: CASSPGGPPSTDTQYF. The CDR3 coding sequence is TGTGCCAGCAGTCCGGGGGGCCCCCCCAGCACAGATACGCAGTATTTT.